The rows below give T cell receptor beta chains drawn from one sample of a study of T cell repertoires in aging, cancer and after chemotherapy. TCRdb processed the multiplex PCR reads anew with MiXCR; each CDR3 protein has one entry. Found here are about 4,100 distinct CDR3 sequences, about 25% of them singletons; the top ten hold roughly 14%. The material sequenced was blood. Receptors were obtained from a human donor with a solid tumor. The CDR3 runs from the conserved cysteine through the conserved F or W. The order of the fields is J gene, V gene, clone size, D gene, CDR3 protein, CDR3 DNA. A D gene is named only where the DNA matches it firmly. Not every row has a clone size; where given, it reads once, few, many or a size class.

TRBJ2-6 | TRBV6-5 | medium-sized | - | CASSYEGTSGANVLTF | TGTGCCAGCAGTTACGAGGGTACATCTGGGGCCAACGTCCTGACTTTC
TRBJ2-1 | TRBV14 | few | TRBD1 | CASSQHPPPGQGEFYEQFF | TGTGCCAGCAGCCAGCATCCCCCCCCGGGACAGGGGGAGTTCTATGAGCAGTTCTTC
TRBJ2-6 | TRBV27 | medium-sized | TRBD1 | CASSPGTGGVGANVLTF | TGTGCCAGCAGTCCCGGGACAGGGGGAGTTGGGGCCAACGTCCTGACTTTC
TRBJ1-5 | TRBV6-1 | medium-sized | TRBD1 | CASSPQGTGGQPQHF | TGTGCCAGCAGTCCCCAAGGGACAGGGGGCCAGCCCCAGCATTTT
TRBJ1-1 | TRBV12-3/TRBV12-4 | medium-sized | - | CASRPWRDTEAFF | TGTGCCAGCCGCCCATGGCGGGACACTGAAGCTTTCTTT
TRBJ2-7 | TRBV30 | medium-sized | - | CAWSVRGDLDEQYF | TGTGCCTGGAGTGTACGTGGGGATTTGGACGAGCAGTACTTC
TRBJ2-7 | TRBV14 | - | - | CASSQAFYEQYF | TGTGCCAGCAGCCAGGCTTTCTACGAGCAGTACTTC
TRBJ1-5 | TRBV15 | medium-sized | TRBD1 | CATRLQGAGSNQPQHF | TGTGCCACCAGGCTACAGGGGGCTGGGAGCAATCAGCCCCAGCATTTT
TRBJ2-1 | TRBV6-1 | medium-sized | TRBD2 | CASNRLAGGSYNEQFF | TGTGCCAGCAACCGACTAGCGGGAGGATCCTACAATGAGCAGTTCTTC
TRBJ2-3 | TRBV5-1 | - | - | CASSRAVQNTQYF | TGCGCCAGCTCGCGTGCGGTTCAGAATACGCAGTATTTT
TRBJ2-1 | TRBV18 | few | - | CASSPGGRVNEQFF | TGTGCCAGCTCACCAGGGGGCAGAGTGAATGAGCAGTTCTTC
TRBJ2-3 | TRBV20-1 | few | TRBD2 | CSAYGGLVGSDTQYF | TGCAGTGCTTATGGGGGACTAGTCGGGTCAGATACGCAGTATTTT
TRBJ1-3 | TRBV2 | - | - | CASSEAGAGADTIYF | TGTGCCAGCAGTGAAGCCGGGGCAGGGGCGGACACCATATATTTT
TRBJ2-6 | TRBV18 | medium-sized | - | CASSPPGLTGANVLTF | TGTGCCAGCTCACCTCCGGGGTTAACTGGGGCCAACGTCCTGACTTTC
TRBJ2-1 | TRBV20-1 | - | TRBD2 | CSASHPLAGGNEQFF | TGCAGTGCTAGCCATCCTTTAGCGGGGGGCAATGAGCAGTTCTTC
TRBJ2-3 | TRBV5-5 | - | - | CASSLDGTDTQYF | TGCGCCAGCAGCTTAGACGGCACAGATACGCAGTATTTT
TRBJ2-1 | TRBV9 | - | - | CASSVAGVAYNEQFF | TGTGCCAGCAGCGTGGCAGGGGTTGCCTACAATGAGCAGTTCTTC
TRBJ2-1 | TRBV24-1 | few | TRBD2 | CATSDFSSGGGGFF | TGTGCCACCAGTGATTTTTCTAGCGGGGGCGGGGGGTTCTTC
TRBJ2-1 | TRBV11-3 | - | TRBD2 | CASSPGLAGEEQFF | TGTGCCAGCAGCCCGGGACTAGCGGGAGAAGAGCAGTTCTTC
TRBJ2-1 | TRBV20-1 | - | - | CSARDVGSYNEQFF | TGCAGTGCTAGAGACGTCGGGAGTTACAATGAGCAGTTCTTC
TRBJ2-5 | TRBV12-3/TRBV12-4 | once | TRBD2 | CASSLDLGGGEETQYF | TGTGCCAGCAGCTTAGATCTGGGGGGAGGGGAAGAGACCCAGTACTTC
TRBJ2-7 | TRBV18 | - | TRBD1 | CASSPGTGVHEQYF | TGTGCCAGCTCACCAGGGACAGGGGTCCACGAGCAGTACTTC
TRBJ2-5 | TRBV7-6 | - | - | CASRHGWSSETQYF | TGTGCCAGCAGACACGGTTGGAGTTCTGAGACCCAGTACTTC
TRBJ1-3 | TRBV30 | medium-sized | - | CAWRPPASGNTIYF | TGTGCCTGGAGACCCCCTGCATCTGGAAACACCATATATTTT
TRBJ1-2 | TRBV27 | medium-sized | TRBD1 | CASSSTGTAFGGYTF | TGTGCCAGCAGCTCTACCGGGACAGCTTTTGGTGGCTACACCTTC
TRBJ2-7 | TRBV20-1 | - | TRBD2 | CSASKFAAGSYEQYF | TGCAGTGCTAGTAAGTTTGCAGCGGGGTCCTACGAGCAGTACTTC
TRBJ1-6 | TRBV4-2 | once | - | CASSQDVRVNSPLHF | TGTGCCAGCAGCCAAGATGTACGCGTTAATTCACCCCTCCACTTT
TRBJ1-2 | TRBV6-5 | medium-sized | - | CASSELGPYGYTF | TGTGCCAGCAGCGAGCTTGGTCCTTATGGCTACACCTTC
TRBJ1-2 | TRBV27 | medium-sized | - | CASSYPRRPHGYTF | TGTGCCAGCAGTTACCCCCGGCGTCCCCATGGCTACACCTTC
TRBJ2-5 | TRBV29-1 | large | - | CSVDSGETQYF | TGCAGCGTTGACAGTGGAGAGACCCAGTACTTC
TRBJ2-7 | TRBV7-9 | - | - | CASSLGTTEQYF | TGTGCCAGCAGCTTGGGGACGACCGAGCAGTACTTC
TRBJ1-4 | TRBV18 | medium-sized | TRBD1 | CASSLRQGANEKLFF | TGTGCCAGCTCACTCCGACAGGGCGCTAATGAAAAACTGTTTTTT
TRBJ1-4 | TRBV12-3/TRBV12-4 | few | - | CASSWGEKLFF | TGTGCCAGCAGTTGGGGTGAAAAACTGTTTTTT
TRBJ1-3 | TRBV19 | medium-sized | - | CASSSMSGNTIYF | TGTGCCAGTAGTTCCATGTCTGGAAACACCATATATTTT
TRBJ2-1 | TRBV18 | medium-sized | TRBD2 | CASSPPVSGTEFF | TGTGCCAGCTCACCACCGGTGAGCGGGACGGAGTTCTTC
TRBJ1-2 | TRBV6-1 | few | - | CASSPTGNYGYTF | TGTGCCAGCAGCCCTACGGGCAACTATGGCTACACCTTC
TRBJ1-1 | TRBV5-1 | - | - | CASSRDGKMNTKAFF | TGCGCCAGCTCTCGGGACGGTAAAATGAACACTAAAGCTTTCTTT
TRBJ2-1 | TRBV11-1 | medium-sized | TRBD2 | CASTISGSPDNEQFF | TGTGCCAGCACCATTAGCGGGAGTCCGGACAATGAGCAGTTCTTC
TRBJ1-1 | TRBV19 | large | - | CASSIVWGNTEAFF | TGTGCCAGTAGTATAGTGTGGGGGAACACTGAAGCTTTCTTT
TRBJ2-2 | TRBV15 | medium-sized | TRBD2 | CATSRDGGRNTGELFF | TGTGCCACCAGCAGAGATGGCGGGAGGAACACCGGGGAGCTGTTTTTT
TRBJ2-1 | TRBV20-1 | - | TRBD2 | CSAGGSGGSSYNEQFF | TGCAGTGCAGGGGGGAGCGGGGGGAGCTCCTACAATGAGCAGTTCTTC
TRBJ2-6 | TRBV6-1 | medium-sized | - | CASSEDSGANVLTF | TGTGCCAGCAGTGAGGATTCAGGGGCCAACGTCCTGACTTTC
TRBJ2-1 | TRBV11-2 | - | TRBD2 | CASSLYRLGGRKYNEQFF | TGTGCCAGCAGCTTATACCGACTGGGAGGGCGAAAATACAATGAGCAGTTCTTC
TRBJ2-5 | TRBV5-1 | - | - | CASSPGSQETQYF | TGCGCCAGCAGCCCAGGGAGCCAAGAGACCCAGTACTTC
TRBJ1-1 | TRBV10-2 | - | - | CASKTGSATEAFF | TGCGCCAGCAAAACAGGGTCGGCCACTGAAGCTTTCTTT